This TCR beta chain was profiled in a study of blood T cell repertoires in COVID-19. On the study more broadly: The study drew acute and convalescent COVID-19 samples from the United States, Italy and Spain. From T cells, B-cell-depleted T cells, or PBMCs came the material, which was cDNA or gDNA.

Per the original methods: Amplified reference gene primers provided the basis for estimating nucleated cell counts. The protocol was immunoSEQ multiplex PCR, while the TCRdb copy is restricted to in-frame clones and leaves out a portion. Clone size and V and J calls were adopted from that table, with D and trimming inferred from the DNA. The table shows 220,000 or so clones, with 75% to 90% occurring only once. Germline V gives CDR1 SGHRS, CDR2 YFSETQ. The CDR3 sequence is 15 residues long. J gave up 6 bases and V 1 base, and 4 bases lay outside the gene matches. The TCR originated in a woman aged 18 to 35 in a cohort exposed to, infected with or recovered from COVID-19 (not recorded which). The rearrangement links TRBV5-1 to TRBJ1-6, with TRBD1 matching 7 bases. The sample was PBMCs or T cells enriched from blood (not recorded which). CDR3 residues: CASSLRGQVNSPLHF. The CDR3 coding sequence is TGCGCCAGCAGCTTGCGAGGACAGGTTAATTCACCCCTCCACTTT.